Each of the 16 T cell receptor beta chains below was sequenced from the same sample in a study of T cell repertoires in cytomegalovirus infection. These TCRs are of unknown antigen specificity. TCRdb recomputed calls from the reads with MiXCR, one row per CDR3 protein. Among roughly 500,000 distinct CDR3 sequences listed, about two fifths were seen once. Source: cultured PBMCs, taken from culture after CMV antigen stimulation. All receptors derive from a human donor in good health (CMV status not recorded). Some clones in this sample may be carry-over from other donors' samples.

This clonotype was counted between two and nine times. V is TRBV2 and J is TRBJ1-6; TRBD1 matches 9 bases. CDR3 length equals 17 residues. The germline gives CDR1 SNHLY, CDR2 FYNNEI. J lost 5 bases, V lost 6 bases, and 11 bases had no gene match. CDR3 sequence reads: CASRTGGIYTDNSPLHF. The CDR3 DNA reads TGTGCCAGCAGGACAGGGGGAATCTATACGGATAATTCACCCCTCCACTTT.

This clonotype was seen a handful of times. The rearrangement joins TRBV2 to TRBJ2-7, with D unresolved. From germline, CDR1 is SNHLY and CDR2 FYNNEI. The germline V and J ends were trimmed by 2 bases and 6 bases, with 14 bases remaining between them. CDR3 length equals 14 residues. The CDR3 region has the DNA TGTGCCAGCAGTGAACTGTCTAGATCGGCCGAGCAGTACTTC. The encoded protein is CASSELSRSAEQYF.

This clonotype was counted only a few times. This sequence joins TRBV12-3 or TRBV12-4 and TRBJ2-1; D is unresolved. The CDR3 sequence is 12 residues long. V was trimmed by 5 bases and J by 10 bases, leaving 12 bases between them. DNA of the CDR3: TGTGCCAGCAGTCCCCCTTCTCGGGAGCAGTTCTTC. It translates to CASSPPSREQFF.

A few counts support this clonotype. CDR3: CSASTDTQYF. CDR3 in DNA: TGCAGTGCTAGCACAGATACGCAGTATTTT. This chain uses TRBV20-1 with TRBJ2-3; no firm D call. CDR1 is DFQATT and CDR2 is SNEGSKA in the germline V gene (reference sequence). V dropped 3 bases and J dropped 2 bases, with 0 bases sitting between them. CDR3 length equals 10 residues.

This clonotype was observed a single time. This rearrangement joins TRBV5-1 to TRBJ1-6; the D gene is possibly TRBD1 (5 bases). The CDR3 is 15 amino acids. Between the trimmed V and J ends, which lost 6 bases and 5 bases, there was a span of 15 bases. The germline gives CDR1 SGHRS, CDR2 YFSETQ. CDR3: CASKQGGPDNSPLHF. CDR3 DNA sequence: TGCGCCAGCAAGCAGGGAGGGCCCGATAATTCACCCCTCCACTTT.

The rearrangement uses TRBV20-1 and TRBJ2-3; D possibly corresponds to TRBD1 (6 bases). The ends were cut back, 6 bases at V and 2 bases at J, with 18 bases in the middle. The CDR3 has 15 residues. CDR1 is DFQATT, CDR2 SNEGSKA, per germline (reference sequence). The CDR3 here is CSAAQGWGITDTQYF. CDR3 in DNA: TGCAGTGCCGCTCAGGGGTGGGGAATCACAGATACGCAGTATTTT.

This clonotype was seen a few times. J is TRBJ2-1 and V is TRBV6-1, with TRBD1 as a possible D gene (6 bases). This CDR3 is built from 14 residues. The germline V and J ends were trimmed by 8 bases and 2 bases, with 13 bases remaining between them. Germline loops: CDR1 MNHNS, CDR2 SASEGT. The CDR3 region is CASLPQGPYNEQFF. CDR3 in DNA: TGTGCCAGCCTCCCACAGGGACCCTACAATGAGCAGTTCTTC.

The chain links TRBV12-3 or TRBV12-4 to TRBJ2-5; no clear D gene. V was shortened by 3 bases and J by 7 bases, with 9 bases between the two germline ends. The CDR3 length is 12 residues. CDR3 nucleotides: TGTGCCAGCAGTTTTTTCGGCGGGACCCAGTACTTC. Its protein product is CASSFFGGTQYF.

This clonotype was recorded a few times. This CDR3 reads CASSFRQGGVNTEAFF. The CDR3 DNA follows: TGTGCCAGCAGCTTTCGACAGGGCGGAGTGAACACTGAAGCTTTCTTT. The V gene is TRBV7-2, the J gene TRBJ1-1; 7 bases map to TRBD1. The germline V gene has CDR1 SGHTA and CDR2 FQGNSA. CDR3 length equals 16 residues. The V segment lost 3 bases and the J segment 0 bases; nucleotides outside the gene matches: 7.

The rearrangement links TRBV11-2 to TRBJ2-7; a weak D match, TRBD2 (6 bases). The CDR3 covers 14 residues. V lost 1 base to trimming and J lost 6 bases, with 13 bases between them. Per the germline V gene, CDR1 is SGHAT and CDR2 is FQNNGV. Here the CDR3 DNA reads TGTGCCAGCAGCTTAGGGGGGGTGGGGGGCGAGCAGTACTTC. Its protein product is CASSLGGVGGEQYF.

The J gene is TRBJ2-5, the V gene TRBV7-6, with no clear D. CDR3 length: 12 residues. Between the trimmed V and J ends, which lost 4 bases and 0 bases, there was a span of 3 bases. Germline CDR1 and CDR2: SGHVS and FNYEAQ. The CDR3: CASSYHQETQYF. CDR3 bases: TGTGCCAGCAGCTACCACCAAGAGACCCAGTACTTC. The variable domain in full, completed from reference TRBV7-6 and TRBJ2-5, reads GAGVSQSPRYKVTKRGQDVALRCDPISGHVSLYWYRQALGQGPEFLTYFNYEAQQDKSGLPNDRFSAERPEGSISTLTIQRTEQRDSAMYRCASSYHQETQYFGPGTRLLVL.

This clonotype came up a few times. Written as DNA, the CDR3 is TGTGCCAGCAGCTTAGCGGCAGGGCTTGAGCAGTACTTC. This gives the protein CASSLAAGLEQYF. J is TRBJ2-7 and V is TRBV7-8; D might be TRBD1 (5 bases). Trimming shortened V by 0 bases and J by 7 bases, and 10 bases separated the two germline ends. Germline V gene data show CDR1 as SGHVS and CDR2 as FQNEAQ. The CDR3 is 13 amino acids.

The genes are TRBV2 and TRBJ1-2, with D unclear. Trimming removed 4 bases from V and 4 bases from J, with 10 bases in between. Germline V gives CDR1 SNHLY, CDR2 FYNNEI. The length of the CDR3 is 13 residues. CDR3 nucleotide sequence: TGTGCCAGCAGTGGAAGGGTTAGCTATGGCTACACCTTC. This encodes CASSGRVSYGYTF.

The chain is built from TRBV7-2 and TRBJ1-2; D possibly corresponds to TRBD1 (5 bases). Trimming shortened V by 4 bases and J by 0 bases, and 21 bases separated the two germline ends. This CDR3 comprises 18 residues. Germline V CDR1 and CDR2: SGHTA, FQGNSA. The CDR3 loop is CASSSPLGRSPANYGYTF. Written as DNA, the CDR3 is TGTGCCAGCAGCTCACCCCTGGGACGGTCACCGGCTAACTATGGCTACACCTTC. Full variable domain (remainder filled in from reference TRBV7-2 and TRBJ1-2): GAGVSQSPSNKVTEKGKDVELRCDPISGHTALYWYRQSLGQGLEFLIYFQGNSAPDKSGLPSDRFSAERTGGSVSTLTIQRTQQEDSAVYLCASSSPLGRSPANYGYTFGSGTRLTVV.

The CDR3: CASSFTGPNEKLFF. In DNA form, the CDR3 reads TGTGCCAGCAGCTTTACAGGGCCTAATGAAAAACTGTTTTTT. The chain carries TRBV6-5 and TRBJ1-4; D might be TRBD1 (6 bases). The V gene's germline CDR1 is MNHEY and CDR2 SVGAGI. The ends were cut back, 6 bases at V and 3 bases at J, with 11 bases in the middle. The CDR3 totals 14 residues.

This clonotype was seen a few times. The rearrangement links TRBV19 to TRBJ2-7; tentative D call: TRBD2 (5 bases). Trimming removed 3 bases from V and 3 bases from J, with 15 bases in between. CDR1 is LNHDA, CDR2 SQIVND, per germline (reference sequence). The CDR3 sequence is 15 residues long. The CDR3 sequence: CASSMNPGVGYEQYF. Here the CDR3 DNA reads TGTGCCAGTAGTATGAACCCCGGGGTAGGCTACGAGCAGTACTTC.